These 29 T cell receptor beta chains were sequenced from one sample in a study of shared clonotypes between healthy human individuals. The protocol was immunoSEQ multiplex PCR, while the TCRdb copy is restricted to in-frame clones and leaves out a portion. The data show around 690,000 clones, about 92% seen once. The sample consisted of memory CD8+ T cells from PBMCs. Subset here: CD45RO+ cells pooled with CCR7-negative TemRA cells. All receptors derive from a man aged 18 to 30 in good health. Some clones in this sample may be carry-over from other donors' samples.

This clone turned up a few times. This chain links TRBV5-1 with TRBJ2-7, with 13 bases aligning to TRBD2. This CDR3 region has 15 residues. CDR1 SGHRS and CDR2 YFSETQ come from the germline V gene. J lost 3 bases, V lost 4 bases, and 4 bases had no gene match. CDR3 sequence: CASSLRTSGSYEQYF. The CDR3 DNA is TGCGCCAGCAGCCTCCGGACTAGCGGGAGCTACGAGCAGTACTTC.

This CDR3 is CASRTAGSPYEQYF. The DNA for the CDR3 is TGTGCCAGCAGGACGGCCGGGTCCCCCTACGAGCAGTACTTC. The rearrangement joins TRBV11-1 to TRBJ2-7, with D unresolved. The CDR3 spans 14 residues. Germline V gene data show CDR1 as SGHAT and CDR2 as FQDESV (reference sequence). The V gene lost 6 bases and the J gene lost 2 bases, with 14 bases spanning the gap. The whole variable domain, filled in from reference TRBV11-1 and TRBJ2-7, reads EAEVAQSPRYKITEKSQAVAFWCDPISGHATLYWYRQILGQGPELLVQFQDESVVDDSQLPKDRFSAERLKGVDSTLKIQPAELGDSAMYLCASRTAGSPYEQYFGPGTRLTVT.

The chain links TRBV7-8 to TRBJ2-2; maybe TRBD2 (6 bases). V lost 9 bases and J 7 bases, leaving 21 bases between the germline ends. In germline, CDR1 is SGHVS, CDR2 FQNEAQ. The CDR3 loop spans 15 amino acids. DNA for the CDR3: TGTGCCAGTACCCCCCGGTCTAGCGCCATCGGGGAGCTGTTTTTT. Amino acids: CASTPRSSAIGELFF.

The CDR3 bases are TGTGCCAGCAGGCTAATGCAGGGAATATATGGCTACACCTTC. Translation: CASRLMQGIYGYTF. The genes are TRBV6-5 and TRBJ1-2, with a tentative D call TRBD1 (5 bases). This CDR3 is built from 14 residues. V was trimmed by 6 bases and J by 5 bases, leaving 16 bases between them. Germline loops: CDR1 MNHEY, CDR2 SVGAGI.

The chain couples TRBV18 to TRBJ2-7, with 7 bases fitting TRBD1. V trimming: 3 bases; J trimming: 2 bases; junction bases outside the gene matches: 7. From germline, CDR1 is KGHSH and CDR2 LQKENI. There are 15 residues in the CDR3. CDR3 sequence (DNA): TGTGCCAGCTCACCGCCTCCGGGACAGCCCTACGAGCAGTACTTC. Translating gives CASSPPPGQPYEQYF. The entire variable domain, with the rest obtained from reference TRBV18 and TRBJ2-7, is as follows: NAGVMQNPRHLVRRRGQEARLRCSPMKGHSHVYWYRQLPEEGLKFMVYLQKENIIDESGMPKERFSAEFPKEGPSILRIQQVVRGDSAAYFCASSPPPGQPYEQYFGPGTRLTVT.

This sequence joins TRBV14 and TRBJ1-6; D possibly corresponds to TRBD1 (5 bases). V dropped 3 bases and J dropped 2 bases, with 5 bases sitting between them. The CDR3 spans 14 residues. CDR1 and CDR2 from the germline V gene are SGHDN and FVKESK. The CDR3 reads CASSHRAYNSPLHF. The CDR3 DNA follows: TGTGCCAGCAGCCACAGGGCCTATAATTCACCCCTCCACTTT.

The rearrangement uses TRBV6-5 and TRBJ1-1; D possibly corresponds to TRBD1 (6 bases). Germline V CDR1 and CDR2: MNHEY, SVGAGI. Trimming took 7 bases from V and 4 from J, leaving 13 bases between them. CDR3 length: 13 residues. The CDR3: CASTIQGATEAFF. CDR3 in DNA: TGTGCCAGCACTATACAGGGAGCCACTGAAGCTTTCTTT.

The chain joins TRBV28 to TRBJ1-1; D uncertain. CDR3 length: 13 residues. The germline gives CDR1 MDHEN, CDR2 SYDVKM. The V end lost 6 bases, the J end lost 5 bases, and 13 bases lay between the germline ends. As DNA, the CDR3 is TGTGCCAGCAGCCTCGTTGGGATGACTGAAGCTTTCTTT. Its protein is CASSLVGMTEAFF.

To note about this clone: One end of the junction fails to match germline, which may point to a read error. V gene TRBV6-1 combines with J gene TRBJ2-4; D possibly matches TRBD1 or TRBD2 (6 bases each). CDR3 length: 14 residues. Germline-derived CDR1 and CDR2 are MNHNS and SASEGT. This chain's CDR3 is CASSEAPEGGKRDF. In DNA, the CDR3 is TGTGCCAGCAGTGAAGCCCCAGAGGGGGGTAAGAGAGACTTC.

The genes are TRBV4-1 and TRBJ2-7; D gene unclear. CDR3 size: 13 residues. CDR1 is MGHRA, CDR2 YSYEKL, per germline. The V end was cut by 2 bases, the J end by 7 bases, with 12 bases between. CDR3 sequence: CASSQPFDLEQYF. The CDR3 DNA follows: TGCGCCAGCAGCCAACCCTTCGACCTGGAGCAGTACTTC.

This clone was observed at least ten times. This chain uses TRBV5-8 with TRBJ2-1, with D possibly being TRBD2 (5 bases). The CDR3 covers 15 residues. Deletions cut 5 bases from V and 8 bases from J, with 20 bases between. Germline loops: CDR1 SGHTS, CDR2 YDEGEE. CDR3 nucleotide sequence: TGTGCCAGCAGTCTGAGTGGGGTCGGGGTAGATGAGCAGTTCTTC. Translated: CASSLSGVGVDEQFF.

The chain links TRBV28 to TRBJ2-3; perhaps TRBD2 as D (6 bases). Trimming pared 6 bases from V and 2 bases from J, leaving 18 bases between. Germline CDR1 reads MDHEN; CDR2 reads SYDVKM. The CDR3 has 16 residues. The chain's CDR3 is CASRRLGLHNTDTQYF. Written as DNA, the CDR3 is TGTGCCAGCAGGCGTCTAGGACTACACAACACAGATACGCAGTATTTT.

This clone was found once. J is TRBJ2-1 and V is TRBV7-9; tentatively, D is TRBD1 (6 bases). Germline V gene sequence: CDR1 SEHNR, CDR2 FQNEAQ (reference sequence). Trimming cost V 1 base and J 10 bases, with 8 bases left between them. This CDR3 region has 12 residues. The chain's CDR3 is CASSLVRGEQFF. The CDR3 coding sequence is TGTGCCAGCAGCTTAGTTAGGGGGGAGCAGTTCTTC.

The chain's CDR3 is CASSLVGGYGYTF. CDR3 coding DNA: TGTGCCAGCAGTTTGGTGGGAGGCTATGGCTACACCTTC. This chain joins TRBV27 and TRBJ1-2; no clear D. CDR1 is MNHEY, CDR2 SMNVEV, per germline (reference sequence). V lost 3 bases, J lost 4 bases, and 9 bases lay in between. This CDR3 has 13 residues.

The rearrangement uses TRBV28 and TRBJ1-2, with D tentatively TRBD1 (6 bases). The germline V gene has CDR1 MDHEN and CDR2 SYDVKM. V dropped 5 bases and J dropped 0 bases, with 19 bases sitting between them. CDR3 size: 17 residues. CDR3 protein: CASSEGIGGPANYGYTF. The CDR3 nucleotides are TGTGCCAGCAGTGAGGGGATCGGGGGCCCCGCTAACTATGGCTACACCTTC.

The chain links TRBV5-5 to TRBJ2-7, with D possibly being TRBD2 (5 bases). The CDR3 length is 14 residues. With 6 bases removed from V and 3 bases from J, the gap between germline ends came to 16 bases. CDR1 is SGHKS and CDR2 is YYEKEE in the germline V gene (reference sequence). The CDR3 loop is CASTSSTGNYEQYF. In DNA, the CDR3 is TGTGCCAGCACGTCAAGTACGGGGAACTACGAGCAGTACTTC.

The rearrangement links TRBV7-9 to TRBJ2-1; 10 nucleotides match TRBD2. V trimming: 5 bases; J trimming: 3 bases; junction bases outside the gene matches: 4. CDR1 and CDR2 (germline): SEHNR, FQNEAQ (reference sequence). CDR3 size: 15 residues. DNA of the CDR3: TGTGCCAGCAGCCCCGGGACTAGCGTCTACAATGAGCAGTTCTTC. This translates into CASSPGTSVYNEQFF.

This chain connects TRBV2 to TRBJ1-2, with D perhaps TRBD1 (5 bases). Germline CDR1 SNHLY, CDR2 FYNNEI. The CDR3 extends over 11 amino acids. Trimming took off 7 bases at V and 7 bases at J, with 10 bases between the two ends. CDR3 in amino acids: CASIDGGGYTF. CDR3 nucleotide sequence: TGTGCCAGCATAGACGGGGGTGGCTACACCTTC.

The DNA for the CDR3 is TGCGCCAGCAGCTTACGAACCCCGGGACCCCAAGGTGGCGGGGAGCTGTTTTTT. Translating gives CASSLRTPGPQGGGELFF. This sequence joins TRBV5-1 and TRBJ2-2; D may be TRBD1 or TRBD2 (5 bases each). The V and J ends lost 2 bases and 7 bases respectively, with 24 bases between them. The CDR3 length is 18 residues. Germline V gene sequence: CDR1 SGHRS, CDR2 YFSETQ.

CDR3 region: CASSFGLAGAGELFF. CDR3 nucleotides: TGTGCCAGCAGCTTCGGACTAGCGGGAGCCGGGGAGCTGTTTTTT. The chain carries TRBV5-4 and TRBJ2-2; 13 bases fit TRBD2. This CDR3 contains 15 residues. CDR1 is SGHNT, CDR2 YYREEE, per germline (reference sequence). J lost 6 bases, V lost 2 bases, and 1 base had no gene match.

This rearrangement joins TRBV5-4 to TRBJ2-7; D remains unclear. Germline values: CDR1 SGHNT, CDR2 YYREEE (reference sequence). Trimming cost V 0 bases and J 2 bases, with 12 bases left between them. The CDR3 is 15 amino acids. The CDR3 loop reads CASSLEPGSTYEQYF. CDR3 DNA sequence: TGTGCCAGCAGCTTGGAGCCGGGCAGCACCTACGAGCAGTACTTC.

This chain links TRBV5-1 with TRBJ2-3; TRBD2 matches 12 bases. Looked up from germline, CDR1 is SGHRS and CDR2 is YFSETQ. V lost 4 bases and J lost 3; bases outside the gene matches: 6. This CDR3 contains 16 residues. This CDR3 is CASSPGLAGRTDTQYF. The CDR3 DNA sequence: TGCGCCAGCAGCCCCGGACTAGCGGGGAGAACAGATACGCAGTATTTT.

CDR3 region: CASSPRRVGTNYGYTF. Here the CDR3 DNA reads TGCGCCAGCAGCCCCCGCCGCGTCGGGACTAACTATGGCTACACCTTC. The rearrangement links TRBV4-1 to TRBJ1-2, with D unclear. The V and J ends lost 4 bases and 0 bases respectively, with 15 bases between them. In germline, CDR1 is MGHRA, CDR2 YSYEKL. This CDR3 has 16 residues.

V gene TRBV4-3 combines with J gene TRBJ2-7; possibly TRBD1 or TRBD2 for D (7 bases each). The CDR3 is 18 amino acids. CDR1 is LGHNA, CDR2 YSLEER, per germline. V was shortened by 0 bases and J by 3 bases, with 21 bases between the two germline ends. Written as DNA, the CDR3 is TGCGCCAGCAGCCAAGATGTCTGGGGAGGGGGCGAGGGCTACGAGCAGTACTTC. This sequence encodes CASSQDVWGGGEGYEQYF.

The chain has TRBV5-5 and TRBJ1-1; tentative D call: TRBD1 (6 bases). CDR1 is SGHKS and CDR2 is YYEKEE in the germline V gene (reference sequence). The CDR3 covers 17 residues. Trimming removed 0 bases from V and 0 bases from J, with 15 bases in between. The CDR3 nucleotides are TGTGCCAGCAGCTTGGCCGGGCAGGGGAGGATGAACACTGAAGCTTTCTTT. Translating gives CASSLAGQGRMNTEAFF.

The chain is built from TRBV7-3 and TRBJ2-1, with 8 bases that match TRBD1. The CDR3 consists of 13 residues. V shed 5 bases and J 9 bases; nucleotides not matched to a gene: 6. Germline V gives CDR1 SGHTA, CDR2 FQGTGA. DNA of the CDR3: TGTGCCAGCAGCCCGACAGGGGACGGTGAGCAGTTCTTC. It codes for CASSPTGDGEQFF.

The chain combines TRBV9 with TRBJ2-1, with D unclear. The CDR3 extends over 14 amino acids. The germline CDR1 and CDR2 sequences are SGDLS and YYNGEE. The germline V and J ends were trimmed by 0 bases and 4 bases, with 8 bases remaining between them. For the CDR3, the DNA is TGTGCCAGCAGCGTAGAATACGCTTACAATGAGCAGTTCTTC. It encodes CASSVEYAYNEQFF. Full variable domain (remainder filled in from reference TRBV9 and TRBJ2-1): DSGVTQTPKHLITATGQRVTLRCSPRSGDLSVYWYQQSLDQGLQFLIQYYNGEERAKGNILERFSAQQFPDLHSELNLSSLELGDSALYFCASSVEYAYNEQFFGPGTRLTVL.

V usage is TRBV15 and J usage is TRBJ2-5; 8 nucleotides align to TRBD2. Germline assignment: CDR1 LNHNV and CDR2 YYDKDF (reference sequence). The CDR3 has 16 amino acids. Unmatched junction bases numbered 7, after V lost 0 bases and J lost 4 bases. CDR3 amino acids: CATSRDREGVGETQYF. Written as DNA, the CDR3 is TGTGCCACCAGCAGAGATCGGGAGGGAGTTGGAGAGACCCAGTACTTC. The complete variable domain, with remaining parts taken from reference TRBV15 and TRBJ2-5, reads DAMVIQNPRYQVTQFGKPVTLSCSQTLNHNVMYWYQQKSSQAPKLLFHYYDKDFNNEADTPDNFQSRRPNTSFCFLDIRSPGLGDTAMYLCATSRDREGVGETQYFGPGTRLLVL.

The chain joins TRBV29-1 to TRBJ1-1; 8 bases match TRBD1. V gave up 0 bases and J gave up 11 bases; unmatched junction bases: 5. This CDR3 has 12 residues. Germline V gives CDR1 SQVTM, CDR2 ANQGSEA. This CDR3 reads CSVEEMDREAFF. The CDR3 bases are TGCAGCGTTGAAGAGATGGACAGGGAGGCTTTCTTT.